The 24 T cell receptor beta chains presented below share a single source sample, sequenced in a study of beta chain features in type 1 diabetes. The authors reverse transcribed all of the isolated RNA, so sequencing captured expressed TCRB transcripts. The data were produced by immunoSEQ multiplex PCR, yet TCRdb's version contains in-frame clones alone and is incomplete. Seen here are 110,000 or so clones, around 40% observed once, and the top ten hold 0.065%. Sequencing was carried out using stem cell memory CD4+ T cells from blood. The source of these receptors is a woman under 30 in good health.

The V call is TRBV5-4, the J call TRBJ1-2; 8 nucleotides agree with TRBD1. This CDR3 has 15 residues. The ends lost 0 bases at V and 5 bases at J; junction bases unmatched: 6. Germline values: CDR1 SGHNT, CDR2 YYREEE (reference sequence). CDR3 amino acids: CASSLVTGGRYGYTF. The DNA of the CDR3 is TGTGCCAGCAGCTTGGTTACAGGGGGAAGGTATGGCTACACCTTC.

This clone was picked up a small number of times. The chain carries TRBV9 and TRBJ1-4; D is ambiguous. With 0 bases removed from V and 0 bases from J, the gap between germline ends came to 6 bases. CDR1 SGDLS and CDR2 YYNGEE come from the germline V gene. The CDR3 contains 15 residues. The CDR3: CASSVGLATNEKLFF. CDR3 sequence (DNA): TGTGCCAGCAGCGTAGGGCTGGCAACTAATGAAAAACTGTTTTTT. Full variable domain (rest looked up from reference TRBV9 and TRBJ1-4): DSGVTQTPKHLITATGQRVTLRCSPRSGDLSVYWYQQSLDQGLQFLIQYYNGEERAKGNILERFSAQQFPDLHSELNLSSLELGDSALYFCASSVGLATNEKLFFGSGTQLSVL.

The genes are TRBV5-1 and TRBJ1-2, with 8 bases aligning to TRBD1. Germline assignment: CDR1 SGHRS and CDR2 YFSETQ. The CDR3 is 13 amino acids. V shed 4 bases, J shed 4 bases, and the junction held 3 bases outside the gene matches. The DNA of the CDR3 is TGCGCCAGCAGCATGGGACAGGCCTATGGCTACACCTTC. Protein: CASSMGQAYGYTF.

CDR3 region: CASKLAQGASSDTQYF. DNA for the CDR3: TGTGCCAGTAAACTGGCACAGGGGGCGTCATCCGATACGCAGTATTTT. The V call is TRBV19, the J call TRBJ2-3, with 9 bases identical to TRBD1. The germline V gene encodes CDR1 LNHDA and CDR2 SQIVND (reference sequence). V was clipped by 7 bases and J by 6 bases; unmatched bases: 14. The CDR3 is 16 residues long.

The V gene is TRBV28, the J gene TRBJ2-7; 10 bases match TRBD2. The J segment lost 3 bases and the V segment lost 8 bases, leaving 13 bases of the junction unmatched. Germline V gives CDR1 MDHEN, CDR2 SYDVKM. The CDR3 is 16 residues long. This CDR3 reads CASLSSGRPPYYEQYF. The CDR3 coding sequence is TGTGCCAGCCTATCTAGCGGGAGACCCCCGTACTACGAGCAGTACTTC.

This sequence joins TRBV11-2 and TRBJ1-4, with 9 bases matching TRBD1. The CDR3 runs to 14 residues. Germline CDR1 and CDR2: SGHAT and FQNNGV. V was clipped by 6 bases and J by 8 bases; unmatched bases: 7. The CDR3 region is CASSPQGAGEKLFF. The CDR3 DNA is TGTGCCAGCAGTCCACAGGGGGCAGGAGAAAAACTGTTTTTT.

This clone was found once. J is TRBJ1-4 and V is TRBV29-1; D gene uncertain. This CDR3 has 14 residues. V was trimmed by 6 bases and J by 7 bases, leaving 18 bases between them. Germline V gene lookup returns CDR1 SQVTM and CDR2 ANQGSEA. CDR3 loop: CSVGGDTKSEKLFF. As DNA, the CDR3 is TGCAGCGTGGGTGGTGACACGAAGAGTGAAAAACTGTTTTTT.

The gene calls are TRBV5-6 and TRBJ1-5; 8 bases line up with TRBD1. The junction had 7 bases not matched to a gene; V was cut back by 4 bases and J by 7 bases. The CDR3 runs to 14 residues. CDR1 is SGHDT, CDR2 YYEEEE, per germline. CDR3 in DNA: TGTGCCAGCAGCACTCCAGGGGGCTGGCAGCCCCAGCATTTT. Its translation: CASSTPGGWQPQHF. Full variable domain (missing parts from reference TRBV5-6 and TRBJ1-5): DAGVTQSPTHLIKTRGQQVTLRCSPKSGHDTVSWYQQALGQGPQFIFQYYEEEERQRGNFPDRFSGHQFPNYSSELNVNALLLGDSALYLCASSTPGGWQPQHFGDGTRLSIL.

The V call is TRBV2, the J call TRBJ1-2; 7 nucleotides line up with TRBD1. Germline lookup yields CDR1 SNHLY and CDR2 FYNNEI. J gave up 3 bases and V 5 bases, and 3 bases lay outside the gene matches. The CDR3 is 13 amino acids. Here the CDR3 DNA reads TGTGCCAGCAGTCCGGGACAGTACTATGGCTACACCTTC. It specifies CASSPGQYYGYTF.

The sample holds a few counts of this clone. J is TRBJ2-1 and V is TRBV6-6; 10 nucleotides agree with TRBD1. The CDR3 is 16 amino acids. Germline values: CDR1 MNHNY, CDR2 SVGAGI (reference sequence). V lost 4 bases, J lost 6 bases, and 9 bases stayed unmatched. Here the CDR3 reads CASSFVTGGVGNEQFF. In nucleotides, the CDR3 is TGTGCCAGCAGTTTCGTGACAGGGGGCGTCGGCAATGAGCAGTTCTTC.

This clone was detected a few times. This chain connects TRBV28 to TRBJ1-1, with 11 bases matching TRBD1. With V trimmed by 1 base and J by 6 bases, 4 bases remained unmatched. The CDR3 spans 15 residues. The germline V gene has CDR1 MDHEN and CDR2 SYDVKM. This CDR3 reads CASSLLRTGGPEAFF. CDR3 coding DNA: TGTGCCAGCAGTTTATTAAGGACAGGGGGCCCTGAAGCTTTCTTT.

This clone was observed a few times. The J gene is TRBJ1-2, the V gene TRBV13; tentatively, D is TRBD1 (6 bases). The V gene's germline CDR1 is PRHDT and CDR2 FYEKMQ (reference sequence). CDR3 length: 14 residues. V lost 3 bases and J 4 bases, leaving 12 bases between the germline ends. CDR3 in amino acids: CASSFAGAIYGYTF. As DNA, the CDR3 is TGTGCCAGCAGCTTCGCAGGGGCAATCTATGGCTACACCTTC.

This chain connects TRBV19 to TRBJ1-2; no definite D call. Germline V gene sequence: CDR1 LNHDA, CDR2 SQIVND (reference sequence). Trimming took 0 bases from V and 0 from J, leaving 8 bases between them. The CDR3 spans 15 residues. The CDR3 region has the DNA TGTGCCAGTAGTATAGAGGGCAGATCTAACTATGGCTACACCTTC. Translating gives CASSIEGRSNYGYTF.

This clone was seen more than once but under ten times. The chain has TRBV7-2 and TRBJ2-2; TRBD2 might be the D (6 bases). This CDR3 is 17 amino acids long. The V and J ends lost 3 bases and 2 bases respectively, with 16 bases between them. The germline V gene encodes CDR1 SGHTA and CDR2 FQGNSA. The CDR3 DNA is TGTGCCAGCAGCTTTTTCCCAGGAGGGGTTAACACCGGGGAGCTGTTTTTT. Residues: CASSFFPGGVNTGELFF. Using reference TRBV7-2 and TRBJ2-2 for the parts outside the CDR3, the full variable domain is GAGVSQSPSNKVTEKGKDVELRCDPISGHTALYWYRQSLGQGLEFLIYFQGNSAPDKSGLPSDRFSAERTGGSVSTLTIQRTQQEDSAVYLCASSFFPGGVNTGELFFGEGSRLTVL.

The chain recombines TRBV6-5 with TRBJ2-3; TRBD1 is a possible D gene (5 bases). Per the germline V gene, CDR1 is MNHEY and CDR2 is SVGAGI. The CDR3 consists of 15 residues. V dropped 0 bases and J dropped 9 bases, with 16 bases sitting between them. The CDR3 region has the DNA TGTGCCAGCAGTTACTCGAGATGGGGCGGCGTCACGCAGTATTTT. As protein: CASSYSRWGGVTQYF.

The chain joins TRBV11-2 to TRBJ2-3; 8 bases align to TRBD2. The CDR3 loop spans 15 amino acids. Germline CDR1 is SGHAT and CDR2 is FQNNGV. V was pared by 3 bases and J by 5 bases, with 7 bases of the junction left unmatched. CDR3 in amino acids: CASSLLPGGIDTQYF. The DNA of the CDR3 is TGTGCCAGCAGCTTGTTACCGGGGGGGATAGATACGCAGTATTTT.

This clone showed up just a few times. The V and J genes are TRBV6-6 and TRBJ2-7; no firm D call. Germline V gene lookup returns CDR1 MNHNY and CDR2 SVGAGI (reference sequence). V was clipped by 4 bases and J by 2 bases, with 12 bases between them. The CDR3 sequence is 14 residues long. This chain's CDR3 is CASSWSGGPYEQYF. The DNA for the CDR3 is TGTGCCAGCAGTTGGTCCGGCGGCCCCTACGAGCAGTACTTC.

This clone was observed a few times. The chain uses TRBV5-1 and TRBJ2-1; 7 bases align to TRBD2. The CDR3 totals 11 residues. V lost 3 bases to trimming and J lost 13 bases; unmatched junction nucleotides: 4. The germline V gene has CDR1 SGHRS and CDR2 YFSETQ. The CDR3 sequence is CASSSSGTQFF. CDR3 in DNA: TGCGCCAGCAGCTCAAGCGGGACCCAGTTCTTC.

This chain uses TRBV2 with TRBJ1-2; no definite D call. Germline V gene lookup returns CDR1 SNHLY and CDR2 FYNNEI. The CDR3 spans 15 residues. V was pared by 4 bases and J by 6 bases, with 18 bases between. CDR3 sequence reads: CASSVYPDGRDGYTF. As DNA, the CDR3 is TGTGCCAGCAGTGTATACCCCGACGGGAGAGATGGCTACACCTTC.

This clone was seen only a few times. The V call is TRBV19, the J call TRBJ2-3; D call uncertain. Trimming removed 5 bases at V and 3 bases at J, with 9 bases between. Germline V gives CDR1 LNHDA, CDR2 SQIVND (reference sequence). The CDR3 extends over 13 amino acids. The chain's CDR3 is CASSEVSTDTQYF. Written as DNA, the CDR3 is TGTGCCAGTAGTGAGGTTTCGACAGATACGCAGTATTTT.

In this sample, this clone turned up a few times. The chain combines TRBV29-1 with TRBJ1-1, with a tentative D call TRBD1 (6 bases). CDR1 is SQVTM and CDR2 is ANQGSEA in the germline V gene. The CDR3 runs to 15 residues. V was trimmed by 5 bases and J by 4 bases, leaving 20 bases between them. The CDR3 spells CSVRGSRGIGTEAFF. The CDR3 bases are TGCAGCGTTAGAGGTTCTAGGGGGATCGGCACTGAAGCTTTCTTT.

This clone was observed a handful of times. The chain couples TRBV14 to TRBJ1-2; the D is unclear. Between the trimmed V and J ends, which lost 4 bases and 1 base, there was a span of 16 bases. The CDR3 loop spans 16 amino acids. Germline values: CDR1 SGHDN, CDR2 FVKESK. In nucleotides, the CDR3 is TGTGCCAGCAGCCCATCTCGGGTACGGATTAACTATGGCTACACCTTC. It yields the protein CASSPSRVRINYGYTF. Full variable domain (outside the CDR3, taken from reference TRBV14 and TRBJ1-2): EAGVTQFPSHSVIEKGQTVTLRCDPISGHDNLYWYRRVMGKEIKFLLHFVKESKQDESGMPNNRFLAERTGGTYSTLKVQPAELEDSGVYFCASSPSRVRINYGYTFGSGTRLTVV.

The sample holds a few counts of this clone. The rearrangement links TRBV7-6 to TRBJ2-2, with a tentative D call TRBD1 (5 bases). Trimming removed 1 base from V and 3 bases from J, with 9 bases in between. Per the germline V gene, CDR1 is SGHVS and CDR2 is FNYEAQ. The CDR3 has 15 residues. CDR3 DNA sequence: TGTGCCAGCAGCTTAGGTCAGGGCTACACCGGGGAGCTGTTTTTT. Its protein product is CASSLGQGYTGELFF.

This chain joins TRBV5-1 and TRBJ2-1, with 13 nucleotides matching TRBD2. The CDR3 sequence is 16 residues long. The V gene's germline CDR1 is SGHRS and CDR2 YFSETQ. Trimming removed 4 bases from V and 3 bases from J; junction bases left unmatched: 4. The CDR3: CASSRTSGRRYNEQFF. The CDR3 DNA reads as TGCGCCAGCAGCAGGACTAGCGGGAGACGCTACAATGAGCAGTTCTTC.